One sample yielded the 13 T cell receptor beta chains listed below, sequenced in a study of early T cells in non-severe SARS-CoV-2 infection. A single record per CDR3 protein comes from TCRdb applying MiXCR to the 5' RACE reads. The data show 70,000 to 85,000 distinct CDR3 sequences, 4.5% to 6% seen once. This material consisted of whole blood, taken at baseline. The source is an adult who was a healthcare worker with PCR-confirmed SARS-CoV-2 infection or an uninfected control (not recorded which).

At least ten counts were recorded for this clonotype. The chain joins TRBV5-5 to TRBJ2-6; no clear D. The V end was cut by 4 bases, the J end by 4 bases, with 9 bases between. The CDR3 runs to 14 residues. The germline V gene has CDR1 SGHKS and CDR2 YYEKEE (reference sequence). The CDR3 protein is CASSRLSGANVLTF. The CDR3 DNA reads TGTGCCAGCAGCCGGTTGTCAGGGGCCAACGTCCTGACTTTC. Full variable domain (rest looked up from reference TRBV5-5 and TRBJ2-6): DAGVTQSPTHLIKTRGQQVTLRCSPISGHKSVSWYQQVLGQGPQFIFQYYEKEERGRGNFPDRFSARQFPNYSSELNVNALLLGDSALYLCASSRLSGANVLTFGAGSRLTVL.

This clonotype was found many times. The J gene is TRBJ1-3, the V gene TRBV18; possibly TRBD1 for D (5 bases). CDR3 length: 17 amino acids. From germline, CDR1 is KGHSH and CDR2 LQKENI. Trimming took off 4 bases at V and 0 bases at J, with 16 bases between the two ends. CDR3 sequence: CASSQTGRATSGNTIYF. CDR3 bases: TGTGCCAGCTCACAGACGGGGCGGGCGACCTCTGGAAACACCATATATTTT.

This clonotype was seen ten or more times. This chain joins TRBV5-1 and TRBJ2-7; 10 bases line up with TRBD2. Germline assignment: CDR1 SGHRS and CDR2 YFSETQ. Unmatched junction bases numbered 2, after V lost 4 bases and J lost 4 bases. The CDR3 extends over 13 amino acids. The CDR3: CASSLAGVYEQYF. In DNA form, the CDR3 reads TGCGCCAGCAGCCTAGCGGGAGTATACGAGCAGTACTTC. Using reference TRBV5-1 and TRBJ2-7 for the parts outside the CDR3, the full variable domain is KAGVTQTPRYLIKTRGQQVTLSCSPISGHRSVSWYQQTPGQGLQFLFEYFSETQRNKGNFPGRFSGRQFSNSRSEMNVSTLELGDSALYLCASSLAGVYEQYFGPGTRLTVT.

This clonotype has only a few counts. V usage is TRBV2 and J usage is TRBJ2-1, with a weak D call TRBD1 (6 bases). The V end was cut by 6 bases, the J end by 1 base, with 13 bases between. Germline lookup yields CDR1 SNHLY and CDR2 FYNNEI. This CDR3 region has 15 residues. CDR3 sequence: CASRADSVSYNEQFF. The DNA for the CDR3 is TGTGCCAGCAGGGCGGACAGTGTTTCCTACAATGAGCAGTTCTTC.

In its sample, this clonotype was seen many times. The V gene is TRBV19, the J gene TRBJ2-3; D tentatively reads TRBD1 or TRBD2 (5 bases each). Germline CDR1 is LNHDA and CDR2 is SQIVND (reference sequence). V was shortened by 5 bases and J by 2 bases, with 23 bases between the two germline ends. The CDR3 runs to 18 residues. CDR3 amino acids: CASSGTRDPGVSTDTQYF. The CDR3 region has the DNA TGTGCCAGTAGTGGGACCCGGGACCCGGGCGTGTCCACAGATACGCAGTATTTT.

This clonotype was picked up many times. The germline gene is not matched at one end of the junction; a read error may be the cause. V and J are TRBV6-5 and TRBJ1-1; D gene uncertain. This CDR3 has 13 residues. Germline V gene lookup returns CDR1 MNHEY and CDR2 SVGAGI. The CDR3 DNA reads TGTGCCAGCAGTTACTCACGGAACGCTGAAGCTTTCTTT. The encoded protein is CASSYSRNAEAFF.

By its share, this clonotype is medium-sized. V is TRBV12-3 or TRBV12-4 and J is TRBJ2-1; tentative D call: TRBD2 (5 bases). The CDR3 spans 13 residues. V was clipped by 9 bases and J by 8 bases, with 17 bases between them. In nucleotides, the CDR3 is TGTGCCAGTGGACGGGGAATACGGGATGAGCAGTTCTTC. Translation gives CASGRGIRDEQFF.

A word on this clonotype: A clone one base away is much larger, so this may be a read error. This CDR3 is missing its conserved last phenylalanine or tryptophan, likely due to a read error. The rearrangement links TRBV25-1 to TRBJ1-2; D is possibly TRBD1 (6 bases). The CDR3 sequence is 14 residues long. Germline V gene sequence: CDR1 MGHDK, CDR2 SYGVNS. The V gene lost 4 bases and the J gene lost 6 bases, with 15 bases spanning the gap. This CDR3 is CASSADSRKNGYTI. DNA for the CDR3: TGTGCCAGCAGTGCGGACAGTCGGAAGAATGGCTACACCATC.

CDR3 bases: TGTGCCAGCAGCTTAGGACAGGGCACTGGTGAGCAGTTCTTC. Its translation: CASSLGQGTGEQFF. The chain joins TRBV7-6 to TRBJ2-1, with TRBD1 matching 7 bases. This CDR3 region has 14 residues. Germline-derived CDR1 and CDR2 are SGHVS and FNYEAQ. The trim removed 1 base at V and 9 bases at J, leaving 6 bases unmatched.

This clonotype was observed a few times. The CDR3 nucleotides read TGTGCCAGCAGCTTAGGGGCGCTACCTTCCTACAATGAGCAGTTCTTC. As protein: CASSLGALPSYNEQFF. The chain employs TRBV11-3 and TRBJ2-1; D is uncertain. This CDR3 has 16 amino acids. Germline V gene data show CDR1 as SGHNT and CDR2 as YENEEA. V dropped 1 base and J dropped 1 base, with 11 bases sitting between them.

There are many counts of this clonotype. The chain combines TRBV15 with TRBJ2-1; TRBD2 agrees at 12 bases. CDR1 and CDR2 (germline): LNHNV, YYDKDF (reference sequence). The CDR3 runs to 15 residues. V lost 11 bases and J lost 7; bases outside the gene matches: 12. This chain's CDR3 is CAASTSGGTENEQFF. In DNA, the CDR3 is TGTGCCGCGTCCACTAGCGGGGGGACCGAGAATGAGCAGTTCTTC.

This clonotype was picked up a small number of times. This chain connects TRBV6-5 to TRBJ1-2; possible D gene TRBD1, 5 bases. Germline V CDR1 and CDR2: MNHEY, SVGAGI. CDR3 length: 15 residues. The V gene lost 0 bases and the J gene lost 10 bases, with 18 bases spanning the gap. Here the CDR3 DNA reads TGTGCCAGCAGTTACTCCGGCCCGACGACAGTGCCCTACACCTTC. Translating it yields CASSYSGPTTVPYTF.

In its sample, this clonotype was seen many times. CDR3 amino acids: CAISESTADGYTF. The CDR3 DNA sequence: TGTGCCATCAGTGAGTCCACGGCGGATGGCTACACCTTC. V gene TRBV10-3 combines with J gene TRBJ1-2; D is undetermined. The germline V gene encodes CDR1 ENHRY and CDR2 SYGVKD. CDR3 length equals 13 residues. Trimming removed 0 bases from V and 6 bases from J, with 8 bases in between.